These 14 T cell receptor beta chains share one sample of origin, sequenced in a study of vaccination and CD4 T cells after COVID-19. These receptors' targets are unknown. Noted treatment: approximately 11-day PBMC culture with coronavirus spike peptide pools or control peptides (ViraFEST assay). With the Oncomine TCR Beta short-read assay, DNA from cultured CD4+ T cells was sequenced. From the PCR reads, TCRdb called clonotypes with MiXCR, one entry per CDR3 protein. This table holds about 12,000 distinct CDR3 sequences, less than 65% found once. Input material: CD4+ T cells from blood, cultured in vitro. The receptors were gathered from a human donor who had recovered from COVID-19.

V and J are TRBV30 and TRBJ2-5; no definite D call. V gave up 0 bases and J gave up 5 bases, with 19 bases separating them. Germline V gene sequence: CDR1 GTSNPN, CDR2 SVGIG (reference sequence). CDR3 length equals 16 residues. CDR3 residues: CAWSVDVSLRLETQYF. As DNA, the CDR3 is TGTGCCTGGAGTGTAGACGTATCATTACGTCTTGAGACCCAGTACTTC. Drawing the rest from reference TRBV30 and TRBJ2-5, the complete variable domain is SQTIHQWPATLVQPVGSPLSLECTVEGTSNPNLYWYRQAAGRGLQLLFYSVGIGQISSEVPQNLSASRPQDRQFILSSKKLLLSDSGFYLCAWSVDVSLRLETQYFGPGTRLLVL.

This clonotype is a singleton in its sample. This chain's CDR3 is CSARLGANQPQHF. The CDR3 coding sequence is TGCAGTGCTAGATTGGGGGCGAATCAGCCCCAGCATTTT. V gene TRBV20-1 combines with J gene TRBJ1-5; tentative D call: TRBD1 (6 bases). The length of the CDR3 is 13 residues. In germline, CDR1 is DFQATT, CDR2 SNEGSKA (reference sequence). Deletions cut 2 bases from V and 4 bases from J, with 9 bases between.

This clonotype was seen a few times. This chain connects TRBV27 to TRBJ1-5; TRBD1 aligns across 7 bases. The V segment lost 10 bases and the J segment 0 bases; nucleotides outside the gene matches: 6. This CDR3 region has 14 residues. Looked up from germline, CDR1 is MNHEY and CDR2 is SMNVEV (reference sequence). The CDR3 DNA reads as TGTGCCACCCAGGGACAGAATAGCAATCAGCCCCAGCATTTT. Residues: CATQGQNSNQPQHF.

The genes are TRBV28 and TRBJ2-5, with a tentative D call TRBD1 (5 bases). The V and J ends lost 7 bases and 1 base respectively, with 7 bases between them. This CDR3 region has 12 residues. Germline lookup yields CDR1 MDHEN and CDR2 SYDVKM. The CDR3 loop is CASKQGQETQYF. The CDR3 DNA is TGTGCCAGCAAGCAGGGCCAAGAGACCCAGTACTTC.

The CDR3 is CASSHGGSDQPQHF. As DNA, the CDR3 is TGTGCCAGCAGTCATGGGGGCTCGGATCAGCCCCAGCATTTT. This chain joins TRBV28 and TRBJ1-5, with a possible D match to TRBD1 (6 bases). Germline V gene data show CDR1 as MDHEN and CDR2 as SYDVKM. Deletions cut 5 bases from V and 5 bases from J, with 13 bases between. This CDR3 is built from 14 residues.

This clonotype was seen a handful of times. This chain connects TRBV24-1 to TRBJ2-1; D tentatively fits TRBD1 or TRBD2 (5 bases each). The CDR3 is 15 residues long. V was shortened by 5 bases and J by 8 bases, with 18 bases between the two germline ends. CDR1 KGHDR and CDR2 SFDVKD come from the germline V gene. CDR3 amino acids: CATSGDGVTGHEQFF. The CDR3 region has the DNA TGTGCCACCAGTGGCGACGGGGTGACGGGGCATGAGCAGTTCTTC.

The chain couples TRBV15 to TRBJ2-5; unclear D gene. V was shortened by 7 bases and J by 5 bases, with 17 bases between the two germline ends. The CDR3 is made up of 14 amino acids. Germline V gene lookup returns CDR1 LNHNV and CDR2 YYDKDF (reference sequence). The CDR3 DNA reads as TGTGCCACCATGGGCTACCCGACCGGGGAGACCCAGTACTTC. It codes for CATMGYPTGETQYF.

The table lists this clonotype with a few counts. The chain uses TRBV7-2 and TRBJ2-1, with TRBD2 matching 11 bases. CDR3 size: 15 residues. Per the germline V gene, CDR1 is SGHTA and CDR2 is FQGNSA. V trimming: 4 bases; J trimming: 7 bases; junction bases outside the gene matches: 6. CDR3 protein: CASSSASGRMNEQFF. The CDR3 DNA is TGTGCCAGCAGCTCCGCTAGCGGGAGGATGAATGAGCAGTTCTTC.

The chain combines TRBV20-1 with TRBJ1-2, with TRBD1 as a possible D gene (5 bases). This CDR3 has 13 residues. The ends were cut back, 3 bases at V and 3 bases at J, with 11 bases in the middle. The germline V gene has CDR1 DFQATT and CDR2 SNEGSKA (reference sequence). CDR3 in DNA: TGCAGTGCTAGTTCCGGCAGGGACTATGGCTACACCTTC. Protein product: CSASSGRDYGYTF.

The chain combines TRBV28 with TRBJ2-1; TRBD2 matches at 10 bases. CDR1 MDHEN and CDR2 SYDVKM come from the germline V gene. The V segment lost 5 bases and the J segment 4 bases; nucleotides outside the gene matches: 8. CDR3 size: 16 residues. CDR3 DNA sequence: TGTGCCAGCAGTCCCCCTAGCGGGAGAGGGTACAATGAGCAGTTCTTC. Amino acid sequence: CASSPPSGRGYNEQFF.

The chain has TRBV27 and TRBJ2-1; 10 bases fit TRBD2. CDR1 is MNHEY and CDR2 is SMNVEV in the germline V gene (reference sequence). The CDR3 runs 13 residues. V lost 6 bases and J lost 10; bases outside the gene matches: 6. The CDR3 DNA is TGTGCCAGCAGATCTAGCGGGAGAGTAGAGCAGTTCTTC. The encoded protein is CASRSSGRVEQFF.

The chain combines TRBV7-9 with TRBJ2-5; D gene unclear. Germline lookup yields CDR1 SEHNR and CDR2 FQNEAQ (reference sequence). V gave up 2 bases and J gave up 2 bases, with 15 bases separating them. This CDR3 has 16 residues. The CDR3 nucleotides read TGTGCCAGCAGCTTATCGACAACAGTTCTTCAAGAGACCCAGTACTTC. Its translation: CASSLSTTVLQETQYF.

This chain uses TRBV5-4 with TRBJ2-1, with 8 nucleotides matching TRBD2. Germline V gene lookup returns CDR1 SGHNT and CDR2 YYREEE (reference sequence). J was trimmed by 12 bases and V by 4 bases; bases with no gene match: 15. This CDR3 is 15 amino acids long. The DNA for the CDR3 is TGTGCCAGCAGCGCGGGGACTAGTGGGTTTCTGGCGCAGTTCTTC. It translates to CASSAGTSGFLAQFF.

The CDR3 is CSGPQGLSYEQYF. The CDR3 DNA is TGCAGCGGCCCTCAGGGGCTTTCCTACGAGCAGTACTTC. The chain employs TRBV29-1 and TRBJ2-7; a weak D match, TRBD1 (6 bases). Germline CDR1 and CDR2: SQVTM and ANQGSEA. V was shortened by 7 bases and J by 1 base, with 14 bases between the two germline ends. CDR3 length: 13 residues.